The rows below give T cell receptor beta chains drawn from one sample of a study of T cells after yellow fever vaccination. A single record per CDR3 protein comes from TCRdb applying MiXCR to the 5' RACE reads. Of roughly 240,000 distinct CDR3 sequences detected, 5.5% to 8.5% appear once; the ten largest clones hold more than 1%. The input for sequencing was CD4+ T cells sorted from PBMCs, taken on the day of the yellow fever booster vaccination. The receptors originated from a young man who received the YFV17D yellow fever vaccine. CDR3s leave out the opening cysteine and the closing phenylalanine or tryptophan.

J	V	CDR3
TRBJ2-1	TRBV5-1	ASSLGNPGQVSYNEQF
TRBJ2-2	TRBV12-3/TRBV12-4	ASSSGANTGELF
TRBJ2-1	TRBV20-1	SARDRLAGRGVYNEQF
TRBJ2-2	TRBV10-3	AIRDLSGQNTGELF
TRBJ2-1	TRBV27	ASSSPASVYNEQF
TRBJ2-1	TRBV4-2	ASSQARGQSHNEQF
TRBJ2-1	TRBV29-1	SVGGRLSYNEQF
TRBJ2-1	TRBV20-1	SASHAGGPHNEQF
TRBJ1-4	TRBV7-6	ASSARLTNEKLF
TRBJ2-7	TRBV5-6	ASSRDWGYEQY
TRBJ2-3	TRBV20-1	SARVLAVSTDTQY
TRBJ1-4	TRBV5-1	ASSRDGNNEKLF
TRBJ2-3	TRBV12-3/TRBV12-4	ASSHSTDTQY
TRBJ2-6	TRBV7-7	ATKTSGANVLT
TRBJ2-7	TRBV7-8	ASSQEVAGKNEQY
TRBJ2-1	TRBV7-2	ASSSPGLRYNEQF
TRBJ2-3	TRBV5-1	ASSLRVADKQY
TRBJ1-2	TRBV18	ASSPSGNGYT
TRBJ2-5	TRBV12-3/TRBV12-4	ASSFGHGSRNQETQY
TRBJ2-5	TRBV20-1	SASPRKTQY
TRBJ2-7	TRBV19	ASSIGRVYEQY
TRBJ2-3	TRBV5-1	ASSLVGDGRLDTQY
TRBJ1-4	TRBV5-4	ASSGAATNEKLF
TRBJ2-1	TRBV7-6	ASSSRQGSDEQF
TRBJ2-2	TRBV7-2	ASSLWTGELF
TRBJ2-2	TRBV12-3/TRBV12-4	ATTLDGRAVGELF
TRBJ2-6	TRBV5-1	ASRTRAGANVLT
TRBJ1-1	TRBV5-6	ASRMRGLAF
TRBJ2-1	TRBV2	ASSENSGTYNEQF
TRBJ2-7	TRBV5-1	ASSSGLGDYEQY
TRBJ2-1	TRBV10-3	ATDERDRSLNEQF
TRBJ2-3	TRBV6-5	ASSYADTQY